These 25 T cell receptor beta chains originate from one sample sequenced in a study of T cell responses to AZD1222 COVID-19 vaccine. TCRdb's table, derived via immunoSEQ multiplex PCR, lists solely in-frame clones and lacks some. In the table there are 140,000 to 150,000 clones, 75% to 95% of which are singletons. The sequences come from peripheral blood, collected on day 0 of MenACWY control vaccination. These receptors all come from an adult in good health.

The chain employs TRBV6-5 and TRBJ2-4; unclear D gene. V lost 8 bases and J lost 0, with 14 bases in between. This CDR3 is 15 amino acids long. Germline-derived CDR1 and CDR2 are MNHEY and SVGAGI. The CDR3 loop is CASAPVDLAKNIQYF. Written as DNA, the CDR3 is TGTGCCAGCGCCCCCGTAGATTTAGCCAAAAACATTCAGTACTTC.

The V call is TRBV7-2, the J call TRBJ2-7, with TRBD2 matching 9 bases. The V and J ends lost 6 bases and 4 bases, in that order; junction bases with no gene match: 16. This CDR3 is 17 amino acids long. Germline lookup yields CDR1 SGHTA and CDR2 FQGNSA. Here the CDR3 DNA reads TGTGCCAGCAGTTTACACAAGTGGACTAGCGTGGGGTACGAGCAGTACTTC. This translates into CASSLHKWTSVGYEQYF.

J is TRBJ2-3 and V is TRBV9; D may be TRBD2 (5 bases). CDR3 length: 17 amino acids. V lost 0 bases and J 1 base, leaving 15 bases between the germline ends. Germline assignment: CDR1 SGDLS and CDR2 YYNGEE. The CDR3 nucleotides are TGTGCCAGCAGCGTAGCGAGTAAGACTACCGGCACAGATACGCAGTATTTT. It codes for CASSVASKTTGTDTQYF.

The chain recombines TRBV5-1 with TRBJ1-2, with 8 bases that match TRBD1. V gave up 4 bases and J gave up 0 bases; unmatched junction bases: 17. The CDR3 spans 19 residues. Germline assignment: CDR1 SGHRS and CDR2 YFSETQ. The CDR3 DNA reads TGCGCCAGCAGCCGATGGAACTTCAATAGGGACAGGCCTAACTATGGCTACACCTTC. This codes for CASSRWNFNRDRPNYGYTF.

Written as DNA, the CDR3 is TGTGCCAGCAGCCGCGGACAGGGGGGGTTGAGGACTGAAGCTTTCTTT. Residues: CASSRGQGGLRTEAFF. J is TRBJ1-1 and V is TRBV7-2, with 10 nucleotides matching TRBD1. V was pared by 5 bases and J by 5 bases, with 11 bases of the junction left unmatched. CDR3 length equals 16 residues. In germline, CDR1 is SGHTA, CDR2 FQGNSA.

V and J are TRBV5-4 and TRBJ1-1; D unresolved. The CDR3 spans 17 residues. Germline V gene lookup returns CDR1 SGHNT and CDR2 YYREEE (reference sequence). V lost 0 bases and J lost 0, with 15 bases in between. This CDR3 reads CASSLVGAPRMNTEAFF. CDR3 sequence (DNA): TGTGCCAGCAGCTTGGTCGGCGCCCCTCGGATGAACACTGAAGCTTTCTTT.

CDR3 region: CASSFGLAGGETQYF. The DNA of the CDR3 is TGTGCCAGCAGCTTCGGACTAGCGGGAGGGGAGACCCAGTACTTC. The rearrangement joins TRBV7-2 to TRBJ2-5, with 15 bases matching TRBD2. The CDR3 has 15 residues. Germline loops: CDR1 SGHTA, CDR2 FQGNSA. Germline trimming cut 3 bases from V and 5 bases from J; bases unmatched to any gene: 1.

The chain joins TRBV18 to TRBJ2-2; D not resolved. The V and J ends lost 3 bases and 3 bases respectively, with 14 bases between them. The CDR3 consists of 16 residues. Per the germline V gene, CDR1 is KGHSH and CDR2 is LQKENI. The CDR3 sequence is CASSPEQPNDTGELFF. CDR3 bases: TGTGCCAGCTCACCGGAGCAGCCGAACGACACCGGGGAGCTGTTTTTT.

This rearrangement joins TRBV28 to TRBJ1-4; D not certain. This CDR3 region has 13 residues. CDR1 and CDR2 (germline): MDHEN, SYDVKM. Trimming took 5 bases from V and 3 from J, leaving 7 bases between them. The CDR3 DNA reads TGTGCCAGCAGTCCCAGTCCTAATGAAAAACTGTTTTTT. Protein product: CASSPSPNEKLFF.

The chain combines TRBV28 with TRBJ2-1, with D possibly being TRBD1 or TRBD2 (5 bases each). V lost 6 bases and J 6 bases, leaving 21 bases between the germline ends. The CDR3 consists of 16 residues. Per the germline V gene, CDR1 is MDHEN and CDR2 is SYDVKM. The CDR3, as DNA: TGTGCCAGCAGCCGATGGGACGGGGTTGGGGTCAATGAGCAGTTCTTC. Its translation: CASSRWDGVGVNEQFF.

The CDR3: CASSPRRDSEQYF. The DNA for the CDR3 is TGTGCCAGCTCACCACGTAGGGATTCCGAGCAGTACTTC. The chain combines TRBV18 with TRBJ2-7; D is ambiguous. From germline, CDR1 is KGHSH and CDR2 LQKENI. V was trimmed by 1 base and J by 6 bases, leaving 10 bases between them. The CDR3 loop spans 13 amino acids.

The chain recombines TRBV18 with TRBJ2-1, with 8 bases lining up with TRBD1. Germline V gene sequence: CDR1 KGHSH, CDR2 LQKENI. This CDR3 contains 14 residues. V lost 2 bases to trimming and J lost 8 bases; unmatched junction nucleotides: 5. CDR3 coding DNA: TGTGCCAGCTCACCAATAGACAGGGGCGATGAGCAGTTCTTC. Translation: CASSPIDRGDEQFF.

The chain has TRBV4-1 and TRBJ2-7; 8 nucleotides agree with TRBD1. J lost 10 bases, V lost 2 bases, and 13 bases had no gene match. This CDR3 has 15 residues. Germline assignment: CDR1 MGHRA and CDR2 YSYEKL. The CDR3 DNA follows: TGCGCCAGCAGCCAACATACGACAGGGGAAGGCGACCAGTACTTC. It yields the protein CASSQHTTGEGDQYF.

This sequence joins TRBV5-1 and TRBJ2-3; D gene uncertain. V dropped 0 bases and J dropped 4 bases, with 12 bases sitting between them. CDR1 and CDR2 (germline): SGHRS, YFSETQ. The CDR3 loop spans 15 amino acids. CDR3 region: CASSLDEAGADTQYF. The DNA for the CDR3 is TGCGCCAGCAGCTTGGACGAGGCCGGCGCAGATACGCAGTATTTT.

The chain couples TRBV3-1 (or the pseudogene TRBV3-2) to TRBJ1-1; D is undetermined. The CDR3 has 13 amino acids. Trimming pared 1 base from V and 5 bases from J, leaving 8 bases between. Germline-derived CDR1 and CDR2 are LGHDT and YNNKEL (reference sequence). The chain's CDR3 is CASSQGAGTEAFF. The CDR3 DNA reads as TGTGCCAGCAGCCAAGGCGCTGGAACTGAAGCTTTCTTT.

V usage is TRBV7-9 and J usage is TRBJ2-2; D not certain. The CDR3 is 14 amino acids. Germline values: CDR1 SEHNR, CDR2 FQNEAQ (reference sequence). Trimming took off 1 base at V and 7 bases at J, with 10 bases between the two ends. This CDR3 is CASSLEGFGGELFF. The CDR3 DNA reads as TGTGCCAGCAGCTTAGAAGGGTTTGGCGGGGAGCTGTTTTTT.

The DNA for the CDR3 is TGTGCCAGCAGCCAACGGGACAGACTAGCCAAAAACATTCAGTACTTC. It specifies CASSQRDRLAKNIQYF. This chain connects TRBV3-1 (or the pseudogene TRBV3-2) to TRBJ2-4; 7 bases match TRBD1. The germline V gene encodes CDR1 LGHDT and CDR2 YNNKEL (reference sequence). After removal of 2 bases from V and 0 bases from J, the junction contained 4 bases not matched to a gene. The CDR3 length is 16 residues.

The chain employs TRBV7-3 and TRBJ1-1; D gene unclear. The germline CDR1 and CDR2 sequences are SGHTA and FQGTGA. The CDR3 has 15 amino acids. With 2 bases removed from V and 4 bases from J, the gap between germline ends came to 14 bases. The CDR3 reads CASSLFPGSGTEAFF. The CDR3, as DNA: TGTGCCAGCAGCTTATTCCCCGGGTCGGGCACTGAAGCTTTCTTT.

This clone was counted between two and nine times. Written as DNA, the CDR3 is TGTGCCAGCAGCTCTGACAGGCTCAAGAAGACCCAGTACTTC. This codes for CASSSDRLKKTQYF. This rearrangement joins TRBV7-2 to TRBJ2-5; D perhaps matches TRBD1 (6 bases). V was pared by 4 bases and J by 6 bases, with 15 bases between. Germline V gene sequence: CDR1 SGHTA, CDR2 FQGNSA. The CDR3 is 14 residues long. Using reference TRBV7-2 and TRBJ2-5 for the parts outside the CDR3, the full variable domain is GAGVSQSPSNKVTEKGKDVELRCDPISGHTALYWYRQSLGQGLEFLIYFQGNSAPDKSGLPSDRFSAERTGGSVSTLTIQRTQQEDSAVYLCASSSDRLKKTQYFGPGTRLLVL.

The CDR3 region is CASSLALGGNTEAFF. The CDR3 DNA is TGCGCCAGCAGCTTGGCCTTGGGGGGGAACACTGAAGCTTTCTTT. This chain uses TRBV5-1 with TRBJ1-1; D might be TRBD1 (5 bases). The CDR3 consists of 15 residues. Germline V CDR1 and CDR2: SGHRS, YFSETQ. The V gene lost 0 bases and the J gene lost 1 base, with 10 bases spanning the gap.

This rearrangement joins TRBV9 to TRBJ2-2; D not certain. Germline lookup yields CDR1 SGDLS and CDR2 YYNGEE. The length of the CDR3 is 15 residues. V was shortened by 0 bases and J by 3 bases, with 9 bases between the two germline ends. The CDR3 bases are TGTGCCAGCAGCGTAGTCGGGTCGCACACCGGGGAGCTGTTTTTT. It yields the protein CASSVVGSHTGELFF.

V gene TRBV5-1 combines with J gene TRBJ2-1; 11 positions match TRBD2. The CDR3 consists of 15 residues. Per the germline V gene, CDR1 is SGHRS and CDR2 is YFSETQ. J gave up 3 bases and V 4 bases, and 3 bases lay outside the gene matches. The CDR3 nucleotides are TGCGCCAGCAGCCCGGGACTAGCGGACTACAATGAGCAGTTCTTC. Translating it yields CASSPGLADYNEQFF.

The chain has TRBV7-2 and TRBJ1-2; 7 bases map to TRBD1. Germline assignment: CDR1 SGHTA and CDR2 FQGNSA. Trimming cost V 6 bases and J 1 base; bases outside gene matches: 11. The CDR3 is 16 amino acids. The CDR3 loop is CASSSTPRGRNYGYTF. CDR3 nucleotides: TGTGCCAGCAGTTCGACCCCGAGGGGGCGTAACTATGGCTACACCTTC.

The rearrangement links TRBV2 to TRBJ2-2, with D tentatively TRBD1 (6 bases). V was cut by 5 bases and J by 1 base, with 14 bases left in between. Germline V lookup: CDR1 SNHLY, CDR2 FYNNEI. This CDR3 is 16 amino acids long. CDR3 bases: TGTGCCAGCAGTAGGTACAGGGTCCAGAACACCGGGGAGCTGTTTTTT. It codes for CASSRYRVQNTGELFF.

V usage is TRBV2 and J usage is TRBJ1-1; possibly TRBD1 for D (6 bases). The germline V gene has CDR1 SNHLY and CDR2 FYNNEI. V dropped 5 bases and J dropped 1 base, with 11 bases sitting between them. The CDR3 spans 14 residues. Written as DNA, the CDR3 is TGTGCCAGCAGTCCACAGGGCTCGAACACTGAAGCTTTCTTT. This gives the protein CASSPQGSNTEAFF.